Detailed here is one TCR beta chain. CDR3 length equals 16 residues. The V segment lost 5 bases and the J segment 0 bases; nucleotides outside the gene matches: 6. Looked up from germline, CDR1 is LGHNA and CDR2 is YNFKEQ. This entry belongs to a study of blood T cell repertoires in COVID-19. Study-wide context: Acute-phase and convalescent COVID-19 samples originated in the United States, Italy and Spain. PBMCs, B-cell-depleted T cells, or T cells provided the cDNA or gDNA that made up the material.

As processed by the authors: Amplification of reference gene primers provided the estimated nucleated cell counts. Some clones are missing from TCRdb's copy, which holds only in-frame ones; the method was immunoSEQ multiplex PCR. Clone size and V and J calls were adopted from that table, with D and trimming inferred from the DNA. The sample has 100,000 to 150,000 clones; about four fifths are singletons. The sequenced sample consisted of peripheral blood. The origin of this receptor is a man aged 40-50 years with active or convalescent COVID-19. The chain is built from TRBV4-2 and TRBJ2-1, with TRBD2 matching over 8 bases. For the CDR3, the DNA is TGTGCCAGCAGCGGGGACGGGACTAGCTCCTACAATGAGCAGTTCTTC. It is translated as CASSGDGTSSYNEQFF.